This T cell receptor (beta chain) comes out of a study of T cell responses to AZD1222 COVID-19 vaccine. Background on the study: Pooling was applied to second doses at about 4 or about 12 weeks.

Points from the study as a whole: Across spike, vaccine-associated CD4 TCRs were found, dominant at 160-218 and 743-854.

Produced via immunoSEQ multiplex PCR; TCRdb's table is partial and in-frame only. The table lists about 79,000 clones, around 82% of them singletons, with 22% in the top ten. To note about this clone: The antigen is not known.

J was trimmed by 0 bases and V by 3 bases; bases with no gene match: 2. The CDR3 consists of 15 residues. Germline V gives CDR1 SGDLS, CDR2 YYNGEE. Sequenced here: peripheral blood, sampled on day 0 of AZD1222 vaccination. This TCR came from an adult in good health. The chain has TRBV9 and TRBJ1-4; TRBD1 agrees at 7 bases. The CDR3 loop reads CASSAQGTTNEKLFF. The CDR3 nucleotides read TGTGCCAGCAGCGCACAGGGGACAACTAATGAAAAACTGTTTTTT.